Following are 25 T cell receptor beta chains from one sample sequenced in a study of vaccination and CD4 T cells after COVID-19. What these receptors recognize is not known. Described treatment: approximately 9-day PBMC culture with coronavirus spike peptide pools or control peptides (ViraFEST assay). Sequenced with the Oncomine TCR Beta short-read assay was DNA taken from cultured CD4+ T cells. MiXCR, run by TCRdb on the PCR reads, gives a single entry per CDR3 protein. The sample lists 9,500 to 15,000 distinct CDR3 sequences, around half occurring once. Specimen: CD4+ T cells from blood, cultured in vitro. The receptors derive from a human donor who had recovered from COVID-19.

The chain couples TRBV21-1 to TRBJ1-4; the table's D call, TRBD1, was not checked against the DNA. TRBV21-1 is a recognized pseudogene. This CDR3 comprises 16 residues. The DNA for the CDR3 is TGTGCCAGCATACAGGGGGAAGATCGAAGTAAGGAAAAACTGTTTTTT. Translation gives CASIQGEDRSKEKLFF.

The rearrangement links TRBV10-1 to TRBJ2-5; possible D gene TRBD2, 6 bases. The V end lost 6 bases, the J end lost 0 bases, and 17 bases lay between the germline ends. The V gene's germline CDR1 is WNHNN and CDR2 SYGVQD (reference sequence). This CDR3 spans 16 amino acids. CDR3 sequence (DNA): TGCGCCAGCAGCCTGGAAAAGCGGAGGGACCAAGAGACCCAGTACTTC. Translating gives CASSLEKRRDQETQYF.

The chain joins TRBV2 to TRBJ2-7; possibly TRBD1 for D (5 bases). V shed 2 bases and J shed 3 bases, with 11 bases lying between them. CDR3 length equals 14 residues. The germline CDR1 and CDR2 sequences are SNHLY and FYNNEI. Written as DNA, the CDR3 is TGTGCCAGCAGTGAAAAGAGGACATTCTACGAGCAGTACTTC. Its protein product is CASSEKRTFYEQYF. Full variable domain (rest looked up from reference TRBV2 and TRBJ2-7): EPEVTQTPSHQVTQMGQEVILRCVPISNHLYFYWYRQILGQKVEFLVSFYNNEISEKSEIFDDQFSVERPDGSNFTLKIRSTKLEDSAMYFCASSEKRTFYEQYFGPGTRLTVT.

This chain uses TRBV18 with TRBJ1-1; D gene uncertain. This CDR3 has 15 residues. Germline loops: CDR1 KGHSH, CDR2 LQKENI. The germline V and J ends were trimmed by 0 bases and 2 bases, with 10 bases remaining between them. As DNA, the CDR3 is TGTGCCAGCTCACCACCGGGGTGGTTAAACACTGAAGCTTTCTTT. Its translation: CASSPPGWLNTEAFF.

The chain carries TRBV10-3 and TRBJ2-5; tentatively, D is TRBD2 (5 bases). The CDR3 contains 11 residues. The germline gives CDR1 ENHRY, CDR2 SYGVKD. V was cut by 4 bases and J by 5 bases, with 5 bases left in between. The CDR3 DNA reads TGTGCCATCAGTGGAGGGGAGACCCAGTACTTC. Its translation: CAISGGETQYF.

This clonotype was found once. The chain combines TRBV20-1 with TRBJ2-7; the match to TRBD2 covers 10 bases. Looked up from germline, CDR1 is DFQATT and CDR2 is SNEGSKA (reference sequence). V dropped 1 base and J dropped 6; count of bases not matched to a gene: 9. CDR3 length equals 15 residues. The CDR3 loop is CSARASGRALGEQYF. In DNA, the CDR3 is TGCAGTGCTAGAGCAAGCGGGAGGGCCTTGGGCGAGCAGTACTTC.

The chain has TRBV28 and TRBJ1-6, with 8 positions matching TRBD1. Germline V gene lookup returns CDR1 MDHEN and CDR2 SYDVKM. The CDR3 has 15 residues. V lost 6 bases, J lost 8 bases, and 9 bases stayed unmatched. DNA for the CDR3: TGTGCCAGCAGGGACAGTCAGGGGGCCTATTCACCCCTCCACTTT. Encoded protein: CASRDSQGAYSPLHF.

The J gene is TRBJ2-7, the V gene TRBV6-2 or TRBV6-3; no firm D call. V lost 2 bases, J lost 5 bases, and 10 bases lay in between. The germline V gene has CDR1 MNHEY and CDR2 SVGEGT. The CDR3 is made up of 13 amino acids. For the CDR3, the DNA is TGTGCCAGCAGTTACGGGGAAATCAACGAGCAGTACTTC. Translating gives CASSYGEINEQYF.

The chain uses TRBV24-1 and TRBJ2-7; 12 nucleotides align to TRBD1. The CDR3 is 15 residues long. J was trimmed by 5 bases and V by 3 bases; bases with no gene match: 4. The germline V gene encodes CDR1 KGHDR and CDR2 SFDVKD. DNA for the CDR3: TGTGCCACCAGTGATGGGGGACAGGGGGCGGACGAGCAGTACTTC. This translates into CATSDGGQGADEQYF.

This clonotype was recorded a few times. The V and J genes are TRBV7-2 and TRBJ2-5, with 10 bases that match TRBD2. V was clipped by 0 bases and J by 2 bases; unmatched bases: 0. The CDR3 is 15 amino acids. The V gene's germline CDR1 is SGHTA and CDR2 FQGNSA. In nucleotides, the CDR3 is TGTGCCAGCAGCTTAGCACTAGCGGGGCAAGAGACCCAGTACTTC. Protein sequence: CASSLALAGQETQYF. The variable domain in full, with the rest retrieved from reference TRBV7-2 and TRBJ2-5, is GAGVSQSPSNKVTEKGKDVELRCDPISGHTALYWYRQSLGQGLEFLIYFQGNSAPDKSGLPSDRFSAERTGGSVSTLTIQRTQQEDSAVYLCASSLALAGQETQYFGPGTRLLVL.

This clonotype was seen only a few times. J is TRBJ1-2 and V is TRBV9; 8 bases line up with TRBD1. Germline V gene sequence: CDR1 SGDLS, CDR2 YYNGEE. The CDR3 has 13 residues. J lost 4 bases, V lost 4 bases, and 3 bases had no gene match. The DNA of the CDR3 is TGTGCCAGCAGCCCGGACAGGGTCTATGGCTACACCTTC. Encoded protein: CASSPDRVYGYTF.

This clonotype turned up a few times. The J gene is TRBJ2-1, the V gene TRBV20-1; D is possibly TRBD1 (5 bases). Trimming took 0 bases from V and 3 from J, leaving 9 bases between them. Germline V gene sequence: CDR1 DFQATT, CDR2 SNEGSKA (reference sequence). This CDR3 is built from 14 residues. The CDR3 DNA is TGCAGTGCTAGAGACAGGGAATACTACAATGAGCAGTTCTTC. It codes for CSARDREYYNEQFF.

This clonotype has more than one count but fewer than ten. A read error may produce the germline difference seen at one junction end. V gene TRBV7-6 combines with J gene TRBJ2-5; 9 nucleotides align to TRBD1. Germline lookup yields CDR1 SGHVS and CDR2 FNYEAQ. The length of the CDR3 is 15 residues. The CDR3 loop reads CASSFAQGAGETQYF. Written as DNA, the CDR3 is TGTGCTAGCAGCTTCGCACAGGGGGCTGGGGAGACCCAGTACTTC.

V and J are TRBV7-6 and TRBJ1-5, with TRBD1 as a possible D gene (5 bases). Per the germline V gene, CDR1 is SGHVS and CDR2 is FNYEAQ. The germline V and J ends were trimmed by 1 base and 2 bases, with 12 bases remaining between them. This CDR3 spans 16 amino acids. The CDR3 sequence: CASSLGAGVGNQPQHF. The DNA of the CDR3 is TGTGCCAGCAGCTTAGGAGCGGGGGTAGGCAATCAGCCCCAGCATTTT.

V usage is TRBV7-2 and J usage is TRBJ1-4, with D maybe TRBD1 (6 bases). The length of the CDR3 is 14 residues. The V end lost 3 bases, the J end lost 8 bases, and 13 bases lay between the germline ends. Germline V gene lookup returns CDR1 SGHTA and CDR2 FQGNSA. As DNA, the CDR3 is TGTGCCAGCAGCTTGAGGGGTCAGGGGGAAAAACTGTTTTTT. Its translation is CASSLRGQGEKLFF.

The chain employs TRBV6-1 and TRBJ2-7; possibly TRBD1 or TRBD2 for D (5 bases each). Germline CDR1 MNHNS, CDR2 SASEGT. The CDR3 is 15 amino acids. V was shortened by 6 bases and J by 2 bases, with 17 bases between the two germline ends. CDR3 nucleotide sequence: TGTGCCAGCAGCCGAGGGGTCCGGGGTACCTACGAGCAGTACTTC. This sequence encodes CASSRGVRGTYEQYF.

The chain employs TRBV7-9 and TRBJ1-2, with TRBD1 as a possible D gene (5 bases). The CDR3 length is 14 residues. The germline V gene encodes CDR1 SEHNR and CDR2 FQNEAQ (reference sequence). Trimming pared 2 bases from V and 3 bases from J, leaving 10 bases between. The DNA of the CDR3 is TGTGCCAGCAGCTTAATGGGGCAGGACTATGGCTACACCTTC. It codes for CASSLMGQDYGYTF.

The V call is TRBV7-6, the J call TRBJ2-7, with TRBD2 matching 10 bases. The CDR3 consists of 15 residues. The germline gives CDR1 SGHVS, CDR2 FNYEAQ. J gave up 7 bases and V 5 bases, and 11 bases lay outside the gene matches. CDR3 in DNA: TGTGCCAGCAGCATGCTAGCGGGGGTGGGGAGGGAGCAGTACTTC. This translates into CASSMLAGVGREQYF.

This clonotype was seen more than once but under ten times. The rearrangement uses TRBV11-2 and TRBJ1-6, with TRBD1 as a possible D gene (5 bases). Trimming removed 1 base at V and 10 bases at J, with 20 bases between. Germline V gene sequence: CDR1 SGHAT, CDR2 FQNNGV. The CDR3 extends over 17 amino acids. CDR3 loop: CASSLGDQGRFRSPLHF. CDR3 bases: TGTGCCAGCAGCTTAGGCGACCAGGGTAGGTTCAGGTCACCCCTCCACTTT.

V usage is TRBV12-3 or TRBV12-4 and J usage is TRBJ1-1; possibly TRBD1 for D (5 bases). The CDR3 totals 13 residues. V gave up 6 bases and J gave up 3 bases, with 11 bases separating them. The CDR3 region has the DNA TGTGCCAGCAGGCAGGGTATGCACACTGAAGCTTTCTTT. It translates to CASRQGMHTEAFF.

This chain connects TRBV6-2 or TRBV6-3 to TRBJ1-5; no reliable D call. This CDR3 is built from 16 residues. V lost 9 bases, J lost 1 base, and 19 bases lay in between. Germline CDR1 reads MNHEY; CDR2 reads SVGEGT. CDR3 amino acids: CASSLGKGMSNQPQHF. The CDR3 DNA is TGTGCCAGTAGCCTCGGGAAGGGTATGAGCAATCAGCCCCAGCATTTT.

This rearrangement joins TRBV7-2 to TRBJ1-1; TRBD1 is a possible D gene (5 bases). This CDR3 comprises 15 residues. Germline V gives CDR1 SGHTA, CDR2 FQGNSA. Deletions cut 1 base from V and 2 bases from J, with 11 bases between. In DNA form, the CDR3 reads TGTGCCAGCAGCTTAGGGTCTTGGACAAACACTGAAGCTTTCTTT. Encoded protein: CASSLGSWTNTEAFF.

Remarks on this clonotype: The junction departs from the called germline gene at one end, perhaps through a read error. The rearrangement joins TRBV12-3 or TRBV12-4 to TRBJ1-5; D unresolved. The CDR3 length is 13 residues. The CDR3 DNA reads as TGTGCCAGCAGCTTAGTGGGCTCTCAGCCCCAGCATTTT. Amino acids: CASSLVGSQPQHF.

The chain couples TRBV28 to TRBJ2-7; 8 bases are shared with TRBD2. V trimming: 1 base; J trimming: 5 bases; junction bases outside the gene matches: 7. The CDR3 consists of 15 residues. Germline CDR1 and CDR2: MDHEN and SYDVKM. Here the CDR3 DNA reads TGTGCCAGCAGTTTATTAACCAGCGGGAGACACGAGCAGTACTTC. Translation gives CASSLLTSGRHEQYF.

This clonotype was detected only a few times. The chain uses TRBV19 and TRBJ2-3, with D hard to call. In germline, CDR1 is LNHDA, CDR2 SQIVND (reference sequence). This CDR3 is built from 13 residues. Trimming took off 10 bases at V and 0 bases at J, with 11 bases between the two ends. CDR3 sequence reads: CATRPTSTDTQYF. The CDR3 coding sequence is TGTGCCACAAGACCTACAAGCACAGATACGCAGTATTTT. The full variable domain, completed using reference TRBV19 and TRBJ2-3, is DGGITQSPKYLFRKEGQNVTLSCEQNLNHDAMYWYRQDPGQGLRLIYYSQIVNDFQKGDIAEGYSVSREKKESFPLTVTSAQKNPTAFYLCATRPTSTDTQYFGPGTRLTVL.